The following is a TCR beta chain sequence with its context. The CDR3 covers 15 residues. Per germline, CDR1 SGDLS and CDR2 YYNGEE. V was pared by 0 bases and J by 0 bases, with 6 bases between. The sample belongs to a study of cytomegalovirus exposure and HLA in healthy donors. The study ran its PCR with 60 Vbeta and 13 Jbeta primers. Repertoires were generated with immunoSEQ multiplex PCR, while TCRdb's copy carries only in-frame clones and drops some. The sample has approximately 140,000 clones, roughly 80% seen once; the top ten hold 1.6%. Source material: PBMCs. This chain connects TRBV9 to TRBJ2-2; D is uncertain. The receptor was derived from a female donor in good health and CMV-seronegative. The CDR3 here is CASSVAVTNTGELFF. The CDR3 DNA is TGTGCCAGCAGCGTAGCGGTCACGAACACCGGGGAGCTGTTTTTT.